This T cell receptor beta chain comes out of a study of blood T cell repertoires in COVID-19 (dated by TCRdb to 2020 to 2022). Regarding the complete study: Samples covering the acute and convalescent phases of COVID-19 were provided by collaborators in the United States, Italy and Spain. The sample metadata nearly always contained a de-identified subject ID, COVID-19 status, age in years and sex. The prospective study material was composed of cDNA or gDNA derived from T cells, B-cell-depleted T cells, or PBMCs. Deeply sampled blood TCRbeta repertoires from subjects exposed to, actively infected with, or recovered from COVID-19 were included in the dataset. The repertoires were released in a freely available public database meant as a resource for research on the immune response to SARS-CoV-2. HLA class I and class II types, where available, came from metadata supplied by the sample provider rather than from assay-based typing. Samples were obtained from the ongoing ImmuneRACE study (first 160 participants) and from some 1,200 subjects provided by 6 global collaborators. The paper's findings and limits, for the study overall: The amount of clinical and demographic metadata varied by source and participant and was provided uncurated.

Whole blood was collected in K2EDTA tubes by collaborating institutions according to the institutions' own protocols. For TCRbeta analysis, collaborators shipped samples in one of three forms: frozen whole blood, isolated PBMCs, or DNA extracted from either of those sample types. The germline V gene encodes CDR1 MNHEY and CDR2 SVGAGI. The CDR3 spans 15 residues, from the cysteine through the phenylalanine. The only DNA kept is the CDR3, 45 bases in frame from the first base. V lost 5 bases and J lost 1 base; the stretch between them is 14 bases long. TCRbeta CDR3 regions were amplified from genomic DNA using the immunoSEQ Assay, a bias-controlled multiplex PCR. The study's processing was this. The number of nucleated cells in each sample was estimated by amplification of reference gene primers within the assay. To quantify the absolute abundance of each unique TCRbeta CDR3 rearrangement, sequence reads were collapsed and filtered. For each sample, productive Simpson clonality was calculated as the square root of Simpson's diversity index across productive rearrangements. Imported from immuneACCESS, the table was reduced by TCRdb to in-frame sequences with V and J called. These copies leave out some clones; in studies compared against another copy, an unresolved V gene accounts for under half, and the cause of the remainder is not known. V and J calls and clone size are as listed in that table; D and trimming were resolved from the DNA. Across this sample there are some 120,000 clones, with 70% to 85% seen only once. The ten largest clones take up approximately 7.6% of the sample.

With respect to this clone: Which antigen it targets is not known. Per-base quality was not reported, and no clone a single base away is much larger than it.

The source material was peripheral blood. This TCR came from a man in his 70s with active or convalescent COVID-19. The chain couples TRBV6-5 to TRBJ1-1, with the D gene not confidently named. The DNA sequence is as follows: TGTGCCAGCAGTACGACACACAGAACGAACACTGAAGCTTTCTTT. Translation gives CASSTTHRTNTEAFF.